A selection of T cell receptor beta chains follows, all from one sample in a study of shared clonotypes between healthy human individuals. Generated by immunoSEQ multiplex PCR, the TCRdb table keeps only in-frame clones and is missing some. This table has around 1,900,000 clones, roughly 95% appearing once. Sequenced material: naive CD8+ T cells from PBMCs. The receptors originated from a man aged 18 to 29 in good health. Some clones in this sample may be carry-over from other donors' samples. The CDR3 runs from the conserved cysteine through the conserved F or W. D genes are given only for firm matches. Some rows have no size entry. The others give once, few or many, or a class for an expanded clone.

D gene,clone size,V gene,J gene,CDR3 protein,CDR3 DNA
-,-,TRBV7-9,TRBJ2-5,CASFLPGGQSDF,TGTGCCAGCTTCCTACCTGGGGGTCAGTCAGACTTC
-,-,TRBV29-1,TRBJ2-7,CSVDIDSYEQYF,TGCAGCGTTGATATAGACAGTTACGAGCAGTACTTC
-,-,TRBV7-8,TRBJ2-6,CASSLLSSGANVLTF,TGTGCCAGCAGCTTACTCTCGTCTGGGGCCAACGTCCTGACTTTC
-,once,TRBV11-2,TRBJ2-7,CASSGVAEQYF,TGTGCCAGCAGCGGGGTTGCCGAGCAGTACTTC
TRBD1,-,TRBV27,TRBJ2-7,CASSFSGTEYEQYF,TGTGCCAGCAGTTTCTCCGGGACAGAATACGAGCAGTACTTC
-,-,TRBV7-9,TRBJ2-7,CASSARGNEQYF,TGTGCCAGCAGCGCGAGGGGAAACGAGCAGTACTTC
TRBD1,-,TRBV7-9,TRBJ1-5,CASSPTGGNQPQHF,TGTGCCAGCAGCCCGACAGGGGGCAATCAGCCCCAGCATTTT
TRBD2,-,TRBV29-1,TRBJ2-2,CSAGLAGYAGELFF,TGCAGCGCCGGACTAGCGGGATACGCCGGGGAGCTGTTTTTT
TRBD1,-,TRBV10-3,TRBJ2-5,CATKGDRGRRETQYF,TGTGCCACAAAAGGGGACAGGGGGCGGCGAGAGACCCAGTACTTC
-,-,TRBV28,TRBJ2-1,CASSGPSSTNEQFF,TGTGCCAGCTCGGGTCCCTCATCGACCAATGAGCAGTTCTTC
-,-,TRBV6-5,TRBJ2-1,CASSPRDIHYNEQFF,TGTGCCAGCAGCCCCCGGGACATCCACTACAATGAGCAGTTCTTC
-,-,TRBV2,TRBJ2-7,CASSEGAGWAYEQYF,TGTGCCAGCAGTGAAGGGGCGGGTTGGGCCTACGAGCAGTACTTC
-,-,TRBV4-1,TRBJ2-1,CASSQVGLAHNYNEQFF,TGCGCCAGCAGCCAAGTCGGCCTAGCGCACAACTACAATGAGCAGTTCTTC
TRBD1,-,TRBV29-1,TRBJ1-1,CSVQQTGTNTEAFF,TGCAGCGTCCAACAGACAGGGACCAACACTGAAGCTTTCTTT
TRBD1,-,TRBV7-9,TRBJ2-3,CASSPGTDLTQYF,TGTGCCAGCAGCCCCGGGACAGACTTAACGCAGTATTTT
-,-,TRBV7-6,TRBJ1-1,CASSQGMNTEAFF,TGTGCCAGCAGCCAGGGGATGAACACTGAAGCTTTCTTT
-,-,TRBV7-9,TRBJ1-2,CASSPGLAGTGSTF,TGTGCCAGCAGCCCAGGACTCGCAGGTACCGGCTCCACCTTC
-,-,TRBV11-2,TRBJ2-3,CASSLVTGGIGVLYF,TGTGCCAGCAGCTTAGTCACTGGGGGGATAGGGGTGCTGTATTTT
-,-,TRBV21-1,TRBJ2-7,CASSAQGGQRTYEQYF,TGTGCCAGCAGCGCCCAGGGGGGGCAGAGGACCTACGAGCAGTACTTC
TRBD1,-,TRBV9,TRBJ1-3,CASSPGTGEGNTIYF,TGTGCCAGCAGCCCCGGGACAGGGGAGGGAAACACCATATATTTT
TRBD1,-,TRBV27,TRBJ2-7,CASSPGTGLTYEQYF,TGTGCCAGCAGCCCAGGGACAGGACTAACCTACGAGCAGTACTTC
-,-,TRBV12-1,TRBJ2-1,CASSLKKRRDNEQFF,TGTGCCAGCAGCCTAAAAAAGCGGAGGGACAATGAGCAGTTCTTC
-,-,TRBV7-9,TRBJ2-5,CASTSRVGLSQETQYF,TGTGCCAGCACCTCGAGGGTGGGGCTCTCCCAAGAGACCCAGTACTTC
TRBD2,-,TRBV7-9,TRBJ2-7,CASSLGEIAGTYEQYF,TGTGCCAGCAGCTTAGGAGAGATAGCGGGGACCTACGAGCAGTACTTC
-,-,TRBV28,TRBJ1-1,CASTLDGGGTEAFF,TGTGCCAGCACCCTTGATGGGGGAGGAACTGAAGCTTTCTTT
TRBD2,-,TRBV9,TRBJ2-7,CASSAGTSGRMEEQYF,TGTGCCAGCAGCGCCGGGACTAGCGGGAGGATGGAAGAGCAGTACTTC
TRBD2,-,TRBV7-9,TRBJ2-1,CASSITETSGSYEQFF,TGTGCCAGCAGCATAACCGAGACTAGCGGGAGTTATGAGCAGTTCTTC
-,-,TRBV7-9,TRBJ1-1,CASTGYREADTEAFF,TGTGCCAGCACTGGCTACAGGGAGGCGGACACTGAAGCTTTCTTT
-,-,TRBV5-5,TRBJ1-4,CASSSHPVLSTNEKLFF,TGTGCCAGCAGCTCACATCCCGTTCTTTCAACTAATGAAAAACTGTTTTTT
TRBD1,-,TRBV5-1,TRBJ2-5,CASSPVQGAGETQYF,TGCGCCAGCAGCCCAGTACAGGGGGCGGGAGAGACCCAGTACTTC
-,-,TRBV29-1,TRBJ2-1,CSVEGVSYNEQFF,TGCAGCGTTGAAGGTGTCTCTTACAATGAGCAGTTCTTC
-,once,TRBV30,TRBJ2-7,CAWSVRGYYEQYF,TGTGCCTGGAGTGTAAGGGGATACTACGAGCAGTACTTC
TRBD2,-,TRBV4-2,TRBJ2-1,CASSQLSGGDYNEQFF,TGTGCCAGCAGCCAACTAAGCGGGGGGGACTACAATGAGCAGTTCTTC
-,-,TRBV6-5,TRBJ2-7,CASSYSVEYEQYF,TGTGCCAGCAGTTACTCAGTAGAGTACGAGCAGTACTTC
TRBD1,-,TRBV7-9,TRBJ2-3,CASSFRDRVITAQADTQYF,TGTGCCAGCAGCTTCCGAGACAGGGTTATTACAGCGCAGGCAGATACGCAGTATTTT
-,-,TRBV7-8,TRBJ2-1,CASSSGLGEQFF,TGTGCCAGCAGCTCTGGTTTGGGTGAGCAGTTCTTC
-,-,TRBV6-6,TRBJ2-3,CASSATPGWGTDTQYF,TGTGCCAGCAGCGCCACCCCGGGATGGGGCACAGATACGCAGTATTTT
-,-,TRBV28,TRBJ1-1,CASSLAGNTEAFF,TGTGCCAGCAGTTTAGCAGGGAACACTGAAGCTTTCTTT
-,-,TRBV4-2,TRBJ1-6,CASSQGSGALHF,TGTGCCAGCAGCCAAGGTAGTGGAGCTCTCCACTTT
TRBD2,-,TRBV29-1,TRBJ2-1,CSTRLADYNEQFF,TGCAGCACCCGACTAGCGGACTACAATGAGCAGTTCTTC
-,-,TRBV11-2,TRBJ2-2,CASSKRSDPGELFF,TGTGCCAGCAGCAAACGTAGCGATCCCGGGGAGCTGTTTTTT
TRBD1,-,TRBV15,TRBJ2-7,CATSRWGQTYEQYF,TGTGCCACCAGCAGGTGGGGACAGACCTACGAGCAGTACTTC
-,-,TRBV5-1,TRBJ2-7,CASSPAAGLEQYF,TGCGCCAGCAGCCCCGCGGCAGGACTAGAGCAGTACTTC
-,-,TRBV28,TRBJ2-7,CASSLVQASSYEQYF,TGTGCCAGCAGTTTAGTTCAGGCTTCCTCCTACGAGCAGTACTTC
-,-,TRBV2,TRBJ2-1,CASSEVIAHEQFF,TGTGCCAGCAGTGAAGTCATAGCCCATGAGCAGTTCTTC
TRBD1,-,TRBV5-6,TRBJ1-4,CASSLWDRGPPKEKLFF,TGTGCCAGCAGCTTGTGGGACAGGGGTCCCCCAAAAGAAAAACTGTTTTTT
-,-,TRBV5-1,TRBJ2-7,CASSLVGGTTSYEQYF,TGCGCCAGCAGCTTGGTTGGCGGGACGACCTCCTACGAGCAGTACTTC
-,-,TRBV28,TRBJ2-7,CASSLSTAEQYF,TGTGCCAGCAGTTTATCGACAGCCGAGCAGTACTTC
-,-,TRBV7-9,TRBJ1-2,CASSLAPTNSGYTF,TGTGCCAGCAGCTTAGCCCCGACTAATTCTGGCTACACCTTC
TRBD1,-,TRBV2,TRBJ2-7,CATRTGFDEQYF,TGTGCCACACGGACAGGGTTTGACGAGCAGTACTTC
-,once,TRBV7-8,TRBJ2-7,CASSPTSSTYEQYF,TGTGCCAGCAGCCCTACCTCGAGTACATACGAGCAGTACTTC
TRBD1,-,TRBV10-3,TRBJ1-2,CAISIRDSPTMGGYTF,TGTGCCATCAGTATCCGGGACAGTCCCACGATGGGTGGCTACACCTTC